Each of the 17 T cell receptor beta chains below was sequenced from the same sample in a study of blood T cells in healthy people across ages (dated by TCRdb to between 2014 and 2016). The library was prepared using 5' RACE. These reads were obtained on an Illumina HiSeq 2500. A second PCR of about 6 to 11 cycles was run with a J-beta primer mix and a sample-barcoded 5' primer. Using fastp trimming at Q25 and MiXCR clonotype assembly, TCRdb reanalyzed the public sequencing data and kept in-frame beta chains. Rows are unified per CDR3 protein, each entry keeping the most common DNA and genes. The sample has roughly 800,000 distinct CDR3 sequences on record, approximately 25% of them singletons. Of the sample, approximately 4% falls within the top ten clones. These data also formed part of another study, on T cells of mothers and their children.

Material: blood. These receptors all come from a boy aged 5-17 years in good health.

This chain links TRBV9 with TRBJ2-3, with 10 bases matching TRBD1. The CDR3 is 16 residues long. V dropped 3 bases and J dropped 2; count of bases not matched to a gene: 6. Germline CDR1 reads SGDLS; CDR2 reads YYNGEE. Here the CDR3 reads CASSAGTGATTDTQYF. Written as DNA, the CDR3 is TGTGCCAGCAGCGCCGGGACAGGGGCGACCACAGATACGCAGTATTTT.

This chain joins TRBV18 and TRBJ2-7; D is possibly TRBD1 (5 bases). Germline-derived CDR1 and CDR2 are KGHSH and LQKENI. The V end lost 3 bases, the J end lost 2 bases, and 17 bases lay between the germline ends. The CDR3 contains 16 residues. The CDR3 DNA reads as TGTGCCAGCTCACCGGGGCAGCTAAAGGATACCTACGAGCAGTACTTC. It translates to CASSPGQLKDTYEQYF.

This clonotype came up a few times. One junction end does not reproduce the germline sequence, and a read error may be involved. This chain uses TRBV6-2 or TRBV6-3 with TRBJ2-5, with D perhaps matching TRBD2 (6 bases). The CDR3 spans 14 residues. Germline CDR1 MNHEY, CDR2 SVGEGT. The CDR3 DNA sequence: TGTGCCAGCAGACACCCGGGACTTCAAGAGACCCGGTACTTC. Translated: CASRHPGLQETRYF.

This sequence joins TRBV19 and TRBJ1-1; the D is unclear. V was cut by 3 bases and J by 1 base, with 12 bases left in between. The V gene's germline CDR1 is LNHDA and CDR2 SQIVND (reference sequence). There are 15 residues in the CDR3. The CDR3 reads CASSMGWGANTEAFF. CDR3 DNA sequence: TGTGCCAGTAGTATGGGATGGGGAGCGAACACTGAAGCTTTCTTT.

This clonotype appeared a few times. The CDR3 DNA is TGTGCCAGCACCGTGACAGCTCTAAAACTGTTTTTT. This gives the protein CASTVTALKLFF. The gene calls are TRBV2 and TRBJ1-4; tentative D call: TRBD1 (5 bases). The germline V gene encodes CDR1 SNHLY and CDR2 FYNNEI. Trimming removed 7 bases at V and 10 bases at J, with 13 bases between. This CDR3 has 12 amino acids.

This clonotype has a count of ten or more. The CDR3 DNA reads TGTGCCAGCAGGAGGAGACAGGGCACTAATGAAAAACTGTTTTTT. It codes for CASRRRQGTNEKLFF. The chain is built from TRBV27 and TRBJ1-4; 7 bases are shared with TRBD1. Germline V gene data show CDR1 as MNHEY and CDR2 as SMNVEV (reference sequence). V trimming: 6 bases; J trimming: 2 bases; junction bases outside the gene matches: 6. The CDR3 loop spans 15 amino acids.

The chain employs TRBV6-1 and TRBJ2-7; D remains unclear. From germline, CDR1 is MNHNS and CDR2 SASEGT. With 4 bases removed from V and 5 bases from J, the gap between germline ends came to 9 bases. The CDR3 is 12 amino acids. CDR3: CASSASTHEQYF. The CDR3 bases are TGTGCCAGCAGTGCCTCTACCCACGAGCAGTACTTC.

The chain recombines TRBV20-1 with TRBJ2-1; D is uncertain. V was shortened by 6 bases and J by 0 bases, with 9 bases between the two germline ends. Looked up from germline, CDR1 is DFQATT and CDR2 is SNEGSKA (reference sequence). The CDR3 is made up of 13 amino acids. The CDR3 nucleotides read TGCAGTGCCAACCCCAACTCCTACAATGAGCAGTTCTTC. This encodes CSANPNSYNEQFF.

This clonotype was counted only a few times. V is TRBV6-2 or TRBV6-3 and J is TRBJ2-7, with D tentatively TRBD1 or TRBD2 (5 bases each). Trimming stripped 0 bases from V and 7 bases from J, with 13 bases between. This CDR3 comprises 14 residues. Germline lookup yields CDR1 MNHEY and CDR2 SVGEGT. The DNA for the CDR3 is TGTGCCAGCAGTTACTCGAGGGGCCGGGGAGAGCAGTACTTC. It is translated as CASSYSRGRGEQYF.

The V gene is TRBV20-1, the J gene TRBJ2-2; unclear D gene. This CDR3 has 16 residues. Germline CDR1 and CDR2: DFQATT and SNEGSKA (reference sequence). The V end was cut by 0 bases, the J end by 4 bases, with 15 bases between. CDR3 sequence (DNA): TGCAGTGCTAGAGATTCGCGAGAGTGGGGCACCGGGGAGCTGTTTTTT. Amino acids: CSARDSREWGTGELFF.

This clonotype was observed a handful of times. The rearrangement uses TRBV7-9 and TRBJ2-3; possibly TRBD1 for D (6 bases). V lost 0 bases to trimming and J lost 5 bases, with 15 bases between them. CDR1 SEHNR and CDR2 FQNEAQ come from the germline V gene (reference sequence). The length of the CDR3 is 16 residues. In DNA form, the CDR3 reads TGTGCCAGCAGCTTAGCGTCGGCAGGGGTATTAGATACGCAGTATTTT. This gives the protein CASSLASAGVLDTQYF.

The chain combines TRBV12-3 or TRBV12-4 with TRBJ2-7; 8 bases are shared with TRBD1. This CDR3 spans 13 amino acids. The V segment lost 9 bases and the J segment 2 bases; nucleotides outside the gene matches: 6. This CDR3 reads CASGQGFTYEQYF. CDR3 nucleotides: TGTGCCAGTGGACAGGGCTTTACCTACGAGCAGTACTTC.

This clonotype came up many times. The rearrangement links TRBV7-2 to TRBJ1-2, with D uncertain. The CDR3 runs to 11 residues. CDR1 is SGHTA, CDR2 FQGNSA, per germline. V lost 6 bases to trimming and J lost 7 bases, with 9 bases between them. This chain's CDR3 is CASSLNGGYTF. The CDR3 nucleotides are TGTGCCAGCAGTTTAAACGGTGGCTACACCTTC.

A remark on this clonotype: The junction shows a germline mismatch at one end, possibly a read error. The chain uses TRBV10-3 and TRBJ1-4; a weak D match, TRBD1 (5 bases). Germline-derived CDR1 and CDR2 are ENHRY and SYGVKD. The CDR3 loop spans 14 amino acids. CDR3 residues: CAISARDDNEKLFF. The CDR3 DNA sequence: TGTGCCATCAGCGCACGGGACGACAATGAAAAGCTGTTTTTT.

CDR3 amino acids: CATSRDPNPLYEQYF. CDR3 nucleotide sequence: TGTGCCACCAGCAGAGACCCAAATCCCCTCTACGAGCAGTACTTC. The chain employs TRBV15 and TRBJ2-7; no firm D call. V lost 0 bases and J lost 3, with 12 bases in between. The CDR3 has 15 residues. Germline CDR1 is LNHNV and CDR2 is YYDKDF (reference sequence).

The rearrangement joins TRBV7-2 to TRBJ1-4; 7 bases agree with TRBD1. There are 14 residues in the CDR3. The ends lost 4 bases at V and 5 bases at J; junction bases unmatched: 4. Germline V lookup: CDR1 SGHTA, CDR2 FQGNSA. The CDR3 sequence: CASSSQGGNEKLFF. For the CDR3, the DNA is TGTGCCAGCAGCTCCCAGGGGGGGAATGAAAAACTGTTTTTT.

CDR3 DNA sequence: TGTGCCGGACTAGCGGAAAGCACAGATACGCAGTATTTT. It translates to CAGLAESTDTQYF. V gene TRBV2 combines with J gene TRBJ2-3; 10 positions agree with TRBD2. The CDR3 sequence is 13 residues long. Trimming took 11 bases from V and 0 from J; bases not matched to a gene: 2. Germline V gene sequence: CDR1 SNHLY, CDR2 FYNNEI.